This T cell receptor beta chain was obtained from a study of blood T cell repertoires in COVID-19. Background on the study: Samples taken during acute and convalescent COVID-19 were collected in the United States, Italy and Spain.

This clone was counted only a few times. Profiling relied on immunoSEQ multiplex PCR, and the TCRdb table lists in-frame clones only, not all of them. The data show a few hundred thousand clones, about 83% seen once. Looked up from germline, CDR1 is LGHNA and CDR2 is YSLEER. The V and J ends lost 4 bases and 6 bases, in that order; junction bases with no gene match: 5. The CDR3 is 16 residues long. Membership in each cohort depended on participant-reported clinical history. The study counted Cohort 3 donors as recovered given two negative PCRs, clearance, or symptom resolution. This TCR derives from a woman between 35 and 50 years old who had recovered from COVID-19. Sequencing was done on a sample of PBMCs or T cells enriched from blood (not recorded which). The rearrangement links TRBV4-3 to TRBJ2-3, with TRBD2 matching 15 bases. CDR3 bases: TGCGCCAGCAGCCCCGGGACTAGCGGGAGGTGGGATACGCAGTATTTT. It encodes CASSPGTSGRWDTQYF.